This is a list of T cell receptor beta chains from one sample in a study of cytomegalovirus exposure and HLA in healthy donors. TCRdb keeps only in-frame clones here, not all; method: immunoSEQ multiplex PCR. The sample contains hundreds of thousands of clones, about 89% of which appear only once. Sequenced material: PBMCs. Every receptor here comes from a woman aged 18-29 years in good health and CMV-seronegative. Both conserved end residues are part of each CDR3. The order of the fields is CDR3 length, V gene, J gene, clone size, D gene, CDR3 protein, CDR3 DNA. D genes are given only for firm matches. Clone sizes are given selectively: once, few, many, or a class where the clone is expanded.

14	TRBV15	TRBJ1-5	-	-	CATSRLGANQPQHF	TGTGCCACCAGCCGCCTGGGGGCTAATCAGCCCCAGCATTTT
16	TRBV2	TRBJ1-6	-	TRBD1	CASSATVGQGYSPLHF	TGTGCCAGCAGTGCGACGGTAGGACAGGGATACTCACCCCTCCACTTT
16	TRBV7-2	TRBJ1-2	-	-	CASSLNREAVSRGYTF	TGTGCCAGCAGCTTAAATCGTGAGGCGGTCAGCCGGGGCTACACCTTC
14	TRBV7-9	TRBJ2-7	-	TRBD2	CASSSGLAVYEQYF	TGTGCCAGCAGCTCCGGACTAGCGGTCTACGAGCAGTACTTC
18	TRBV7-2	TRBJ2-3	few	TRBD2	CASSPRTSGGSSTDTQYF	TGTGCCAGCAGCCCCAGGACTAGCGGGGGATCTAGCACAGATACGCAGTATTTT
14	TRBV19	TRBJ2-5	-	-	CASSIRGYQETQYF	TGTGCCAGTAGTATAAGGGGGTACCAAGAGACCCAGTACTTC
15	TRBV5-6	TRBJ1-2	-	-	CASSLGGPANYGYTF	TGTGCCAGCAGCTTGGGGGGCCCGGCTAACTATGGCTACACCTTC
13	TRBV27	TRBJ1-2	-	-	CASSHGITFGYTF	TGTGCCAGCAGTCACGGGATCACGTTCGGCTACACCTTC
16	TRBV6-6	TRBJ1-2	once	-	CASSYPQSRTLYGYTF	TGTGCCAGCAGTTACCCACAGTCCCGTACCCTCTATGGCTACACCTTC
16	TRBV7-2	TRBJ2-5	few	TRBD2	CASSLDVAGGWETQYF	TGTGCCAGCAGCTTAGACGTAGCGGGGGGATGGGAGACCCAGTACTTC
14	TRBV5-1	TRBJ1-2	once	-	CASSLAGGLAGYTF	TGCGCCAGCAGCTTGGCCGGGGGGCTCGCTGGCTACACCTTC
12	TRBV7-3	TRBJ2-3	-	-	CASSPAGDTQYF	TGTGCCAGCAGTCCCGCGGGCGATACGCAGTATTTT
14	TRBV27	TRBJ2-7	-	TRBD2	CASKRTSASHEQYF	TGTGCCAGCAAACGGACTAGTGCGTCCCACGAGCAGTACTTC
14	TRBV27	TRBJ2-1	-	-	CASSLHRVANEQFF	TGTGCCAGCAGTTTACATCGGGTTGCCAATGAGCAGTTCTTC
15	TRBV6-1	TRBJ1-5	-	TRBD1	CASSGQGKSNQPQHF	TGTGCCAGCAGTGGACAGGGGAAGAGCAATCAGCCCCAGCATTTT
15	TRBV9	TRBJ2-7	-	-	CASSVGTQQVHEQYF	TGTGCCAGCAGCGTAGGAACTCAGCAGGTCCACGAGCAGTACTTC
14	TRBV4-3	TRBJ2-7	-	-	CASSQRQDTYEQYF	TGCGCCAGCAGCCAAAGACAGGACACCTACGAGCAGTACTTC
13	TRBV10-1	TRBJ1-1	-	-	CASSEGVYTEAFF	TGCGCCAGCAGTGAAGGGGTTTACACTGAAGCTTTCTTT
15	TRBV4-2	TRBJ2-3	-	TRBD2	CASSQREGFADTQYF	TGTGCCAGCAGCCAAAGGGAGGGCTTCGCAGATACGCAGTATTTT
13	TRBV18	TRBJ1-2	once	-	CASSPDRDYGYTF	TGTGCCAGCTCGCCCGACAGAGACTATGGCTACACCTTC
14	TRBV7-8	TRBJ1-2	-	TRBD1	CASTADRGNYGYTF	TGTGCCAGCACCGCGGACAGGGGCAACTATGGCTACACCTTC
15	TRBV27	TRBJ2-2	-	TRBD1	CASSRDRGNTGELFF	TGTGCCAGCAGCCGTGACAGGGGGAACACCGGGGAGCTGTTTTTT
10	TRBV29-1	TRBJ2-1	few	-	CSPVYNEQFF	TGCAGCCCCGTGTACAATGAGCAGTTCTTC
10	TRBV10-3	TRBJ1-2	-	-	CAIGNYGYTF	TGTGCCATCGGCAACTATGGCTACACCTTC
15	TRBV27	TRBJ1-2	-	-	CASCARGSLNYGYTF	TGTGCCAGCTGTGCCAGGGGATCACTAAACTATGGCTACACCTTC
15	TRBV7-2	TRBJ2-5	-	TRBD2	CASSLQLAGIETQYF	TGTGCCAGCAGCCTCCAGCTAGCGGGGATAGAGACCCAGTACTTC
15	TRBV6-1	TRBJ2-3	-	TRBD1	CASRSRTGVPDTQYF	TGTGCCAGCAGGTCACGGACAGGGGTCCCAGATACGCAGTATTTT
16	TRBV5-1	TRBJ1-1	-	TRBD1	CASSLGGTGISGDAFF	TGCGCCAGCAGCTTGGGAGGGACAGGAATCTCAGGGGACGCTTTCTTT
12	TRBV11-2	TRBJ2-7	once	-	CASSSLVYEQYF	TGTGCCAGCAGCTCCCTAGTTTACGAGCAGTACTTC
12	TRBV7-2	TRBJ1-1	-	TRBD1	CASSEVQGRAFF	TGTGCCAGCAGCGAGGTACAGGGGCGGGCTTTCTTT
15	TRBV19	TRBJ1-1	-	-	CASSNRSRGLREAFF	TGTGCCAGTAGCAATAGGAGTAGGGGACTAAGAGAAGCTTTCTTT
15	TRBV6-5	TRBJ1-1	-	-	CASSYLRRAGTEAFF	TGTGCCAGCAGTTACCTTCGACGGGCGGGGACTGAAGCTTTCTTT
16	TRBV11-2	TRBJ1-2	once	-	CASSPLLWQKNYGYTF	TGTGCCAGCAGTCCCCTTCTGTGGCAGAAGAACTATGGCTACACCTTC
15	TRBV11-2	TRBJ2-3	-	-	CASSTQGSAPDTQYF	TGTGCCAGCAGCACCCAGGGCTCGGCCCCAGATACGCAGTATTTT
14	TRBV19	TRBJ2-3	-	-	CASSIITETDTQYF	TGTGCCAGTAGTATTATCACAGAGACAGATACGCAGTATTTT
17	TRBV5-6	TRBJ2-3	-	TRBD2	CASSLGLAGRSTDTQYF	TGTGCCAGCAGCTTGGGGCTAGCGGGAAGAAGCACAGATACGCAGTATTTT